Each of the 9 T cell receptor beta chains below was sequenced from the same sample in a study of T cell clonality in common variable immunodeficiency. The repertoire was sequenced with immunoSEQ multiplex PCR; TCRdb's copy has only in-frame clones and lacks some. The sample contains about 81,000 clones, none of them singletons. The material sequenced was peripheral blood mononuclear cells. These receptors were collected from a person aged 18 to 75 in good health.

This clone has ten or more counts. The read is 3 residues too short to cover the CDR3 end, so that end is filled in from the germline J gene. The rearrangement links TRBV9 to TRBJ2-5; TRBD1 is a possible D gene (6 bases). CDR3 length: 15 residues. Germline V gene sequence: CDR1 SGDLS, CDR2 YYNGEE. The germline V and J ends were trimmed by 4 bases and 2 bases, with 15 bases remaining between them. Partial CDR3 DNA: TGTGCCAGCAGCCAAGATACAGGGTCTCAAGAGACC. It encodes CASSQDTGSQET. The full-length CDR3 reads as CASSQDTGSQETQYF.

This clone was observed a handful of times. The observed sequence ends 3 residues before the CDR3 terminus, with the missing tail filled in from the germline J gene. The chain uses TRBV7-9 and TRBJ2-4, with unresolved D. Germline-derived CDR1 and CDR2 are SEHNR and FQNEAQ (reference sequence). The CDR3 loop spans 12 amino acids. Incomplete CDR3 DNA: TGTGCCAGCAGCCCTACGAACTATGGT. This translates into CASSPTNYG. In full, the CDR3 reads CASSPTNYGQYF.

Ten or more counts support this clone. The CDR3 end falls 3 residues outside the read, so it is completed with the germline J gene. The genes are TRBV30 and TRBJ1-2; TRBD1 matches 7 bases. CDR1 is GTSNPN and CDR2 is SVGIG in the germline V gene (reference sequence). This CDR3 region has 12 residues. The CDR3 DNA, read in part, is TGTGCCTGGAACTTACAGGGGCAGGGC. Protein product: CAWNLQGQG. The whole CDR3 protein reads CAWNLQGQGYTF.

A note on this clone: This sample includes further DNA sequences coding for the same CDR3. The DNA read from the CDR3 is TGTGCCAGCTCCCCCCCCGTGGGCTTTACTTTATACAATGAG. This codes for CASSPPVGFTLYNE. The full CDR3 is CASSPPVGFTLYNEQFF. This chain uses TRBV18 with TRBJ2-1; D uncertain. The read finishes 3 residues shy of the CDR3 end, and the germline J gene is used to complete it. The CDR3 is 17 residues long. Trimming pared 6 bases from V and 4 bases from J, leaving 22 bases between. Germline V lookup: CDR1 KGHSH, CDR2 LQKENI.

This clone was observed many times. The read ends 3 residues early relative to the CDR3; the germline J gene fills the gap. The rearrangement links TRBV12-3 or TRBV12-4 to TRBJ2-3; D might be TRBD2 (6 bases). With 4 bases removed from V and 1 base from J, the gap between germline ends came to 9 bases. The CDR3 runs 14 residues. The CDR3 region is CASSWGVGTDTQYF. CDR3 DNA, as far as it was read: TGTGCCAGCAGTTGGGGGGTGGGCACAGATACG.

There are many counts of this clone. The read halts 3 residues ahead of the CDR3 end, with the missing end drawn from the germline J gene. This sample also contains other DNA sequences that code for the same CDR3. The rearrangement uses TRBV29-1 and TRBJ2-1; 8 bases line up with TRBD1. The trim removed 7 bases at V and 0 bases at J, leaving 5 bases unmatched. This CDR3 contains 14 residues. Germline V gene lookup returns CDR1 SQVTM and CDR2 ANQGSEA. The CDR3 DNA, read in part, is TGCAGCGGCGTAGGACAGGGCTCCTACAATGAG. This translates into CSGVGQGSYNE. The whole CDR3 sequence reads CSGVGQGSYNEQFF.

This clone was observed at least ten times. With the read ending 3 residues before the CDR3 end, the germline J gene is used to fill in that end. The gene calls are TRBV5-1 and TRBJ2-1, with D perhaps matching TRBD2 (6 bases). The V and J ends lost 4 bases and 0 bases respectively, with 20 bases between them. This CDR3 is 18 amino acids long. CDR1 is SGHRS, CDR2 YFSETQ, per germline. This CDR3 is CASSPGGGLRSSYNEQFF. Incomplete CDR3 DNA: TGCGCCAGCAGCCCTGGAGGAGGGCTACGATCCTCCTACAATGAG.

This clone appeared many times. The CDR3 protein is CASSLVGQSNTIYF. The DNA read from the CDR3 is TGTGCCAGCAGCTTGGTAGGGCAGTCAAACACC. The gene calls are TRBV5-6 and TRBJ1-3; no clear D gene. The CDR3 extends 3 residues past the end of the read, so its final part is completed from the germline J gene. Trimming removed 0 bases at V and 6 bases at J, with 10 bases between. Germline V gene sequence: CDR1 SGHDT, CDR2 YYEEEE. The CDR3 is 14 residues long.

Remarks on this clone: One end of the junction does not line up with germline, which may come from a read error. The read ends 3 residues early relative to the CDR3; the germline J gene fills the gap. The chain uses TRBV19 and TRBJ1-5, with D perhaps matching TRBD1 (5 bases). This CDR3 has 15 residues. Germline V gene data show CDR1 as LNHDA and CDR2 as SQIVND (reference sequence). CDR3 region: CASSARTIGKQPQHF. The CDR3 bases that were read are TGTGCCAGTAGTGCACGGACAATCGGCAAGCAGCCC.